This TCR beta chain emerged from a study of regulatory T cells in long-lasting Graves disease. This clonotype was detected ten times or more. CDR3 regions were amplified by Arm-PCR using iRepertoire HTBI primers to build TCR beta libraries. TCRdb passed the multiplex PCR reads through MiXCR, listing each CDR3 protein once. In the table there are roughly 420,000 distinct CDR3 sequences, about 15% of which are singletons. As to time point: newly diagnosed GD, antithyroid drugs for less than 3 months. TCR sequences were obtained from RNA taken from PBMCs. The same sample was also studied in work on T cells in Graves' hyperthyroidism and ophthalmopathy.

The sequence was obtained from a woman aged 25 to 39 with Graves disease. The specimen comprised peripheral blood mononuclear cells (PBMCs), sampled at new diagnosis, from a patient treated with antithyroid drugs.

The CDR3 is CSVEDRGQSYNEQFF. CDR3 bases: TGCAGCGTTGAAGATCGGGGACAGTCCTACAATGAGCAGTTCTTC. The chain links TRBV29-1 to TRBJ2-1; TRBD1 matches 7 bases. The CDR3 runs 15 residues. Trimming at V came to 0 bases and at J to 1 base, leaving 3 bases not matched to a gene. Germline-derived CDR1 and CDR2 are SQVTM and ANQGSEA.